A single sample gave rise to the 20 T cell receptor beta chains below, sequenced in a study of response to subunit inactivated influenza vaccine. TCRdb called the RT-PCR reads again in MiXCR, with one record for every CDR3 protein. The sample carries some 570,000 distinct CDR3 sequences, around 10% recorded once. The sample was also linked to a second study, of T cells expressing NK-cell markers. That study adds: Making the TCR beta cDNA relied on 5'RACE template switching with UMIs.

The sequencing here drew on PBMCs from blood, taken on the day of vaccination. The receptor set was obtained from a man in his fifties who received an inactivated influenza vaccine.

The chain has TRBV12-3 or TRBV12-4 and TRBJ2-4, with TRBD2 matching over 8 bases. The CDR3 is 14 amino acids. Trimming removed 8 bases from V and 2 bases from J; junction bases left unmatched: 5. The CDR3 DNA reads as TGTGCCAGCTCCGGGAGGGGTACCAAAAACATTCAGTACTTC. This codes for CASSGRGTKNIQYF.

This rearrangement joins TRBV7-8 to TRBJ1-1; possibly TRBD1 for D (6 bases). Germline values: CDR1 SGHVS, CDR2 FQNEAQ. The V end lost 6 bases, the J end lost 2 bases, and 7 bases lay between the germline ends. CDR3 length equals 12 residues. CDR3 sequence reads: CASRGANTEAFF. Here the CDR3 DNA reads TGTGCCAGCAGGGGGGCCAACACTGAAGCTTTCTTT.

This clonotype was seen a few times. The chain couples TRBV12-3 or TRBV12-4 to TRBJ2-7, with D possibly matching TRBD1 (6 bases). The V end lost 3 bases, the J end lost 3 bases, and 12 bases lay between the germline ends. The CDR3 consists of 14 residues. The CDR3 DNA is TGTGCCAGCAGTTTTCGGGGACATCACTACGAGCAGTACTTC. Its protein product is CASSFRGHHYEQYF.

Only a few counts were recorded for this clonotype. The chain recombines TRBV20-1 with TRBJ2-5; D is unresolved. This CDR3 has 12 residues. CDR1 is DFQATT and CDR2 is SNEGSKA in the germline V gene (reference sequence). Trimming removed 5 bases at V and 1 base at J, with 8 bases between. In DNA form, the CDR3 reads TGCAGTGCTGTCGGAAGCCAAGAGACCCAGTACTTC. The encoded protein is CSAVGSQETQYF.

The CDR3 here is CATSRRASGSLHEQYF. The CDR3 DNA reads TGTGCCACCAGCAGGAGGGCTAGCGGGAGTCTCCACGAGCAGTACTTC. The rearrangement joins TRBV15 to TRBJ2-7; 10 bases agree with TRBD2. The V gene end was trimmed by 3 bases and the J gene end by 5 bases; junction bases not matched to a gene: 10. The CDR3 runs 16 residues. Per germline, CDR1 LNHNV and CDR2 YYDKDF (reference sequence).

The chain combines TRBV11-2 with TRBJ2-5, with D possibly matching TRBD2 (5 bases). The CDR3 length is 17 residues. CDR1 is SGHAT and CDR2 is FQNNGV in the germline V gene. Trimming pared 0 bases from V and 0 bases from J, leaving 14 bases between. This CDR3 is CASSLDASTRYQETQYF. As DNA, the CDR3 is TGTGCCAGCAGCTTAGATGCTAGCACAAGGTACCAAGAGACCCAGTACTTC.

This clonotype has at least ten counts. The chain joins TRBV7-2 to TRBJ2-3, with 8 bases fitting TRBD2. Germline V gives CDR1 SGHTA, CDR2 FQGNSA. V lost 1 base to trimming and J lost 3 bases; unmatched junction nucleotides: 6. CDR3 length equals 16 residues. For the CDR3, the DNA is TGTGCCAGCAGCTTAGAACGGGGGGGGAGGACAGATACGCAGTATTTT. Residues: CASSLERGGRTDTQYF.

The chain recombines TRBV6-2 or TRBV6-3 with TRBJ1-2; D gene ambiguous. The CDR3 length is 14 residues. Germline V gene lookup returns CDR1 MNHEY and CDR2 SVGEGT. V was pared by 0 bases and J by 3 bases, with 8 bases between. The CDR3 loop reads CASSYSTAYYGYTF. The DNA for the CDR3 is TGTGCCAGCAGTTACTCCACAGCGTACTATGGCTACACCTTC.

V and J are TRBV20-1 and TRBJ1-1; 7 bases map to TRBD1. Germline V gene data show CDR1 as DFQATT and CDR2 as SNEGSKA (reference sequence). There are 14 residues in the CDR3. With V trimmed by 1 base and J by 5 bases, 7 bases remained unmatched. As DNA, the CDR3 is TGCAGTGCTAGAGCCTGGACAGGAGGAACTGAAGCTTTCTTT. Protein sequence: CSARAWTGGTEAFF.

The gene calls are TRBV2 and TRBJ1-6; 9 bases map to TRBD1. The CDR3 is 13 residues long. Looked up from germline, CDR1 is SNHLY and CDR2 is FYNNEI. V lost 8 bases and J lost 10; bases outside the gene matches: 6. The CDR3 bases are TGTGCCAGCCAGGGACAGGGACAATCACCCCTCCACTTT. It specifies CASQGQGQSPLHF.

Regarding this clonotype: A much more abundant neighbour one base away suggests this may be a read error. The V and J genes are TRBV25-1 and TRBJ2-5, with TRBD1 matching over 10 bases. From germline, CDR1 is MGHDK and CDR2 SYGVNS. This CDR3 contains 15 residues. This CDR3 reads CTSSEGQGLQETQYF. In nucleotides, the CDR3 is TGTACCAGCAGTGAGGGACAGGGGCTTCAAGAGACCCAGTACTTC.

The V call is TRBV5-6, the J call TRBJ1-5, with TRBD1 matching over 11 bases. Losses at the gene ends were 4 bases for V and 3 bases for J; bases not matched to a gene: 6. The CDR3 is 16 residues long. CDR1 is SGHDT and CDR2 is YYEEEE in the germline V gene. The CDR3 sequence is CASSPGQGGTNQPQHF. CDR3 nucleotides: TGTGCCAGCAGCCCGGGACAGGGGGGTACCAATCAGCCCCAGCATTTT.

This clonotype was seen a handful of times. This sequence joins TRBV18 and TRBJ2-7; D is uncertain. The CDR3 spans 13 residues. Trimming pared 0 bases from V and 6 bases from J, leaving 9 bases between. The germline V gene has CDR1 KGHSH and CDR2 LQKENI. In nucleotides, the CDR3 is TGTGCCAGCTCACCACCTGTAGTAGTCGAGCAGTACTTC. It encodes CASSPPVVVEQYF.

This clonotype was seen at least ten times. At one end, the junction sequence differs from germline, possibly due to a read error. The chain joins TRBV11-2 to TRBJ2-2, with D uncertain. This CDR3 has 15 amino acids. CDR1 SGHAT and CDR2 FQNNGV come from the germline V gene. DNA of the CDR3: TGCGCCAGCAGCTTGGACGGACGGAACACCGGGGAGCTGTTTTTT. It is translated as CASSLDGRNTGELFF.

This clonotype occurred a few times. This chain joins TRBV7-2 and TRBJ1-1; TRBD1 agrees at 12 bases. The CDR3 has 16 residues. V trimming: 3 bases; J trimming: 5 bases; junction bases outside the gene matches: 7. Germline assignment: CDR1 SGHTA and CDR2 FQGNSA. The CDR3 DNA sequence: TGTGCCAGCAGCTTTGCCGGGACAGGGGGCGGGACTGAAGCTTTCTTT. Its translation is CASSFAGTGGGTEAFF.

J is TRBJ1-1 and V is TRBV4-1; 7 bases line up with TRBD1. This CDR3 is built from 18 residues. Germline V gene lookup returns CDR1 MGHRA and CDR2 YSYEKL. J lost 0 bases, V lost 2 bases, and 12 bases had no gene match. The CDR3 nucleotides read TGCGCCAGCAGCCAACCAATCAGGGGGAAGAGTATGAACACTGAAGCTTTCTTT. Translated: CASSQPIRGKSMNTEAFF.

A few counts support this clonotype. DNA of the CDR3: TGTGCCAGCAGCGGCCTTGACCTAGGCTACAATGAGCAGTTCTTC. This encodes CASSGLDLGYNEQFF. V and J are TRBV9 and TRBJ2-1; D gene ambiguous. Per germline, CDR1 SGDLS and CDR2 YYNGEE. CDR3 length equals 15 residues. V dropped 3 bases and J dropped 3 bases, with 13 bases sitting between them. Filled out from reference TRBV9 and TRBJ2-1, the complete variable domain reads DSGVTQTPKHLITATGQRVTLRCSPRSGDLSVYWYQQSLDQGLQFLIQYYNGEERAKGNILERFSAQQFPDLHSELNLSSLELGDSALYFCASSGLDLGYNEQFFGPGTRLTVL.

Ten or more counts support this clonotype. The chain couples TRBV29-1 to TRBJ2-7, with D perhaps matching TRBD2 (6 bases). Germline values: CDR1 SQVTM, CDR2 ANQGSEA. The CDR3 is 14 residues long. The ends were cut back, 1 base at V and 3 bases at J, with 13 bases in the middle. The CDR3 spells CSVEVAGSDYEQYF. CDR3 sequence (DNA): TGCAGCGTTGAAGTCGCGGGGTCCGACTACGAGCAGTACTTC.

This sequence joins TRBV20-1 and TRBJ2-3, with TRBD2 matching over 11 bases. Germline values: CDR1 DFQATT, CDR2 SNEGSKA (reference sequence). The CDR3 loop spans 17 amino acids. V lost 0 bases, J lost 1 base, and 6 bases stayed unmatched. Here the CDR3 reads CSARDGGLAGRTDTQYF. CDR3 in DNA: TGCAGTGCTAGAGATGGTGGACTAGCGGGCCGCACAGATACGCAGTATTTT.

The rearrangement links TRBV6-4 to TRBJ2-1, with a possible D match to TRBD2 (7 bases). This CDR3 contains 17 residues. Trimming cost V 3 bases and J 8 bases, with 23 bases left between them. CDR1 is MRHNA, CDR2 SNTAGT, per germline. As DNA, the CDR3 is TGTGCCAGCAGTGAGGCTAGCGGTTACAACAGGGTCGATGAGCAGTTCTTC. It codes for CASSEASGYNRVDEQFF.